Given below is one TCR beta chain in context. The data belong to a study of blood T cell repertoires in COVID-19. The protocol was immunoSEQ multiplex PCR, while the TCRdb copy is restricted to in-frame clones and leaves out a portion. In the table there are approximately 300,000 clones, about 85% of which are singletons. CDR3 size: 15 residues. The chain is built from TRBV21-1 and TRBJ2-7; no DNA check was done on the table's D call, TRBD2. TRBV21-1 is a pseudogene. Sequencing was carried out using PBMCs or T cells enriched from blood (not recorded which). This TCR was recovered from a woman younger than 45 who had been exposed to COVID-19. This CDR3 is CASSDLAGGPYEQYF. Here the CDR3 DNA reads TGTGCCAGCAGTGACCTAGCGGGAGGTCCCTACGAGCAGTACTTC.